This TCR beta chain emerged from a study of HIV-infected children after antiretroviral therapy interruption. This sample's treatment: PENTA 11 planned treatment interruption arm or continuous ART arm. RNA-based 3' RACE libraries used unique molecular identifiers. TCRdb recomputed calls from the 3' RACE reads with MiXCR, one row per CDR3 protein. The sample holds 40,000 to 55,000 distinct CDR3 sequences, 4.3% seen once. This clonotype has at least ten counts. The sequenced sample was CD45RA+ CD4+ T cells from PBMCs, pooled from several time points, obtained from a donor given antiretroviral therapy, either interrupted or continuous. The sample's subset: naive CD4+ CD45RA+ CD45RO- T cells. The source is a pool of human donors with HIV.

CDR3 loop: CSGGVSLNTEAFF. The CDR3 DNA sequence: TGCAGCGGGGGGGTCTCCTTGAACACTGAAGCTTTCTTT. This rearrangement joins TRBV29-1 to TRBJ1-1; D might be TRBD1 (5 bases). CDR3 size: 13 residues. Germline V gene lookup returns CDR1 SQVTM and CDR2 ANQGSEA. With 7 bases removed from V and 0 bases from J, the gap between germline ends came to 12 bases.